A selection of T cell receptor beta chains follows, all from one sample in a study of cytomegalovirus exposure and HLA in healthy donors. Method: immunoSEQ multiplex PCR; TCRdb's copy keeps in-frame clones and lacks some. The table includes 100,000 to 150,000 clones, 73% detected once. Sequencing input: PBMCs. Every receptor here comes from a man in his 60s in good health and CMV-seropositive. Each CDR3 is given with its conserved first and last residue. Fields, in order: clone size, V gene, D gene, J gene, CDR3 protein, CDR3 DNA. A D gene is named only where the DNA matches it firmly. Some rows mark clone size as missing; the rest say once, few, many or name a class of expanded clone.

>NA|TRBV2|NA|TRBJ1-5
CASRQEQNQPQHF
TGTGCCAGCAGACAGGAACAAAATCAGCCCCAGCATTTT
>NA|TRBV21-1|NA|TRBJ1-5
CASSKRGGHFSNQPQHF
TGTGCCAGCAGCAAAAGGGGAGGACACTTTAGCAATCAGCCCCAGCATTTT
>NA|TRBV2|TRBD1|TRBJ1-1
CASSQGARTEAFF
TGTGCCAGCAGTCAGGGGGCGCGAACTGAAGCTTTCTTT
>NA|TRBV11-2|TRBD2|TRBJ2-4
CASSRLAGDIQYF
TGTGCCAGCAGCCGACTAGCGGGGGACATTCAGTACTTC
>NA|TRBV7-9|NA|TRBJ2-1
CSSSLVGGETEQFF
TGTTCCAGCAGCTTAGTTGGAGGAGAAACTGAGCAGTTCTTC
>NA|TRBV6-1|TRBD1|TRBJ1-5
CASSRSTGRNQPQHF
TGTGCCAGCAGTCGATCGACAGGGCGGAATCAGCCCCAGCATTTT
>NA|TRBV28|NA|TRBJ2-5
CASSLMGAETQYF
TGTGCCAGCAGTTTAATGGGGGCAGAGACCCAGTACTTC
>NA|TRBV19|NA|TRBJ1-2
CASTARDFGYTF
TGTGCCAGTACGGCCAGGGACTTTGGCTACACCTTC
>once|TRBV7-9|NA|TRBJ1-5
CASSHDFTSQPQHF
TGTGCCAGCAGCCACGACTTCACCTCACAGCCCCAGCATTTT
>NA|TRBV4-2|TRBD2|TRBJ2-4
CASSQALREGRDIQYF
TGTGCCAGCAGCCAAGCCTTAAGGGAGGGGCGGGACATTCAGTACTTC
>NA|TRBV5-4|TRBD2|TRBJ2-5
CASSLRLAGEETQYF
TGTGCCAGCAGCTTGCGGCTAGCGGGAGAGGAGACCCAGTACTTC
>NA|TRBV18|TRBD1|TRBJ2-7
CASSPPNRGNEQYF
TGTGCCAGCTCACCACCCAACAGGGGGAACGAGCAGTACTTC
>few|TRBV30|TRBD2|TRBJ2-5
CAWRTSGALETQYF
TGTGCCTGGAGGACTAGCGGGGCTTTAGAGACCCAGTACTTC
>few|TRBV27|NA|TRBJ2-2
CASSWGDSQNTGELFF
TGTGCCAGCAGTTGGGGGGACAGCCAGAACACCGGGGAGCTGTTTTTT
>NA|TRBV9|NA|TRBJ2-3
CASSGREPPTDTQYF
TGTGCCAGCAGCGGCCGGGAGCCACCCACAGATACGCAGTATTTT
>NA|TRBV19|NA|TRBJ1-2
CASSIWPESDLGYGYTF
TGTGCCAGTAGTATATGGCCCGAATCGGATCTCGGGTATGGCTACACCTTC
>NA|TRBV4-1|NA|TRBJ1-2
CASSQDAGRTYGYTF
TGCGCCAGCAGCCAAGATGCGGGCAGAACCTATGGCTACACCTTC
>NA|TRBV9|TRBD2|TRBJ2-7
CASSAVTSGGMGEQYF
TGTGCCAGCAGCGCCGTGACTAGCGGGGGAATGGGGGAGCAGTACTTC
>NA|TRBV7-2|NA|TRBJ2-2
CASSLVVVNTGELFF
TGTGCCAGCAGCTTAGTAGTAGTGAACACCGGGGAGCTGTTTTTT
>NA|TRBV5-1|TRBD2|TRBJ2-5
CASSSTDRTSGGFQETQYF
TGCGCCAGCAGCTCAACTGATCGGACTAGCGGGGGATTTCAAGAGACCCAGTACTTC
>NA|TRBV4-2|TRBD1|TRBJ1-5
CASSLGTGGYSNQPQHF
TGTGCCAGCAGCCTAGGGACAGGGGGCTATAGCAATCAGCCCCAGCATTTT
>few|TRBV15|TRBD1|TRBJ2-4
CATSSPTDRASPGDIQYF
TGTGCCACCAGCAGCCCCACGGACAGGGCTTCCCCTGGGGACATTCAGTACTTC
>NA|TRBV6-5|TRBD1|TRBJ1-1
CASSRDREVTEAFF
TGTGCCAGCAGCCGGGACAGGGAGGTCACTGAAGCTTTCTTT
>NA|TRBV18|TRBD1|TRBJ2-7
CASSPVGVGGTGSYEQYF
TGTGCCAGCTCACCAGTCGGGGTTGGAGGGACAGGGAGTTACGAGCAGTACTTC
>NA|TRBV2|TRBD1|TRBJ1-4
CATRDRATNEKLFF
TGTGCCACCCGGGACAGGGCAACTAATGAAAAACTGTTTTTT
>NA|TRBV28|NA|TRBJ1-5
CASISQGKPQHF
TGTGCCAGCATAAGCCAGGGGAAGCCCCAGCATTTT
>NA|TRBV27|NA|TRBJ1-5
CASSLNRDSNQPQHF
TGTGCCAGCAGTCTAAACAGGGATAGCAATCAGCCCCAGCATTTT
>NA|TRBV27|TRBD1|TRBJ1-5
CASSLQGEPQHF
TGTGCCAGCAGTTTACAGGGGGAGCCCCAGCATTTT
>NA|TRBV4-1|TRBD2|TRBJ2-5
CASSQRLKRGGPYQETQYF
TGCGCCAGCAGCCAAAGACTAAAGCGGGGGGGCCCATATCAAGAGACCCAGTACTTC